The 5 T cell receptor beta chains below were found in one sample sequenced in a study of cytomegalovirus exposure and HLA in healthy donors. The PCR employed 60 Vbeta primers together with 13 Jbeta primers. Method: immunoSEQ multiplex PCR; TCRdb's copy keeps in-frame clones and lacks some. The repertoire holds some 90,000 clones, with around 80% as singletons. The source material was PBMCs. These receptors originate from a male donor in good health and CMV-seropositive.

V is TRBV12-5 and J is TRBJ1-6; 8 nucleotides match TRBD1. This CDR3 comprises 15 residues. The V gene's germline CDR1 is LGHNT and CDR2 FRNRAP. The J segment lost 7 bases and the V segment lost 1 base, leaving 3 bases of the junction unmatched. The CDR3 sequence: CASGLGDRRNSPLHF. CDR3 sequence (DNA): TGTGCTAGTGGTTTGGGGGACAGGAGAAATTCACCCCTCCACTTT. The entire variable domain, with the rest obtained from reference TRBV12-5 and TRBJ1-6, is as follows: DARVTQTPRHKVTEMGQEVTMRCQPILGHNTVFWYRQTMMQGLELLAYFRNRAPLDDSGMPKDRFSAEMPDATLATLKIQPSEPRDSAVYFCASGLGDRRNSPLHFGNGTRLTVT.

The chain couples TRBV9 to TRBJ2-1; D is undetermined. Germline V gives CDR1 SGDLS, CDR2 YYNGEE. The CDR3 covers 12 residues. Between the trimmed V and J ends, which lost 0 bases and 7 bases, there was a span of 5 bases. This chain's CDR3 is CASSVGANEQFF. The CDR3 DNA sequence: TGTGCCAGCAGCGTAGGAGCGAATGAGCAGTTCTTC.

This clone was seen a single time. The chain has TRBV6-6 and TRBJ2-3, with TRBD2 matching over 11 bases. The V and J ends lost 4 bases and 0 bases, in that order; junction bases with no gene match: 3. CDR1 is MNHNY and CDR2 is SVGAGI in the germline V gene (reference sequence). The CDR3 covers 16 residues. The CDR3 spells CASSSRTSGSTDTQYF. CDR3 sequence (DNA): TGTGCCAGCAGTTCCCGGACTAGCGGGAGCACAGATACGCAGTATTTT.

On this clone: A read error may account for a junction end that differs from germline. This chain links TRBV18 with TRBJ2-5, with TRBD1 matching over 10 bases. Germline loops: CDR1 KGHSH, CDR2 LQKENI. The CDR3 runs 16 residues. The CDR3 protein is CASSQPGQGPQEIQYF. In DNA form, the CDR3 reads TGTGCCAGCTCCCAACCGGGACAGGGGCCTCAAGAGATCCAGTACTTC.

This clone has a single count. The chain carries TRBV5-4 and TRBJ2-3; 7 bases agree with TRBD1. V gave up 5 bases and J gave up 2 bases; unmatched junction bases: 5. The CDR3 contains 14 residues. Germline lookup yields CDR1 SGHNT and CDR2 YYREEE (reference sequence). CDR3 amino acids: CASRLTGFTDTQYF. For the CDR3, the DNA is TGTGCCAGCAGGTTGACAGGGTTCACAGATACGCAGTATTTT.